This TCR beta chain stems from a study of blood T cells in healthy people across ages. With a J-beta primer mix and a sample-barcoded 5' primer, a second PCR ran roughly 7 to 11 cycles. Each CDR3 protein gets one entry after TCRdb re-called the 5' RACE reads with MiXCR. The sample has roughly 1,300,000 distinct CDR3 sequences; 45% to 70% are singletons. In the case of this clonotype: Its antigen remains unknown.

The CDR3 consists of 13 residues. The V end lost 4 bases, the J end lost 8 bases, and 12 bases lay between the germline ends. Germline V gene lookup returns CDR1 MNHEY and CDR2 SMNVEV (reference sequence). Findings and limits, study-wide: Age showed a roughly linear inverse relationship with TCR beta diversity per million T cells. The diversity estimates, figures obtained from one million T cells, were considered underestimates.

V and J are TRBV27 and TRBJ1-5; TRBD1 might be the D (6 bases). Sequencing used blood. This receptor was taken from a man between 18 and 35 years old in good health. The CDR3 DNA reads as TGTGCCAGCAGTTGGGGGGGCGGGGAGCCCCAGCATTTT. Its protein is CASSWGGGEPQHF.